A single T cell receptor (beta chain) is shown here with its context. Its specificity is unknown. This sample is part of a study of memory CD4+ T cells and cytomegalovirus serostatus. Notes on the study in general: The CMV-associated TCR signature appears largely within the CD4+ memory repertoire.

The method was immunoSEQ multiplex PCR; TCRdb's version includes in-frame clones alone and lacks a portion of them. The sample contains 64,000 or so clones, roughly three quarters of which appear only once. The ends were cut back, 3 bases at V and 0 bases at J, with 8 bases in the middle. This CDR3 spans 15 amino acids. Germline values: CDR1 MNHEY, CDR2 SMNVEV (reference sequence). Single viable CD3+CD4+CD8-CD45RO+ cells were sorted as the memory CD4+ T cells. Serum IgG to CMV pp150, pp28, p38 and p52 defined serostatus. This receptor was identified in an adult in good health and CMV-seronegative. Input material: memory CD4+ T cells from blood. The chain is built from TRBV27 and TRBJ1-4; the D is unclear. The CDR3 coding sequence is TGTGCCAGCAGTTTTACAGTTGCAACTAATGAAAAACTGTTTTTT. The encoded protein is CASSFTVATNEKLFF.